The source of this T cell receptor beta chain is a study of blood T cell repertoires in COVID-19. Whole-study context: Researchers got acute and convalescent COVID-19 samples from the United States, Italy and Spain.

Authors' processing steps: For nucleated cells, counts were estimated from reference gene primer amplification. Produced via immunoSEQ multiplex PCR; TCRdb's table is partial and in-frame only. The D gene and trimming were derived from the DNA, and the V and J assignments and clone size from that table. The profile shows 70,000 to 85,000 clones, about 86% of them singletons. The TCR was taken from an older man with active or convalescent COVID-19. The sample consisted of peripheral blood.

This chain's CDR3 is CASSFGGDPSAQYF. CDR3 nucleotides: TGTGCCAGCAGCTTTGGGGGGGACCCTAGTGCGCAGTACTTC. The chain is built from TRBV11-2 and TRBJ2-7, with 7 positions matching TRBD2. Germline V gene lookup returns CDR1 SGHAT and CDR2 FQNNGV. The CDR3 runs 14 residues. V dropped 3 bases and J dropped 9; count of bases not matched to a gene: 11. The complete variable domain, with remaining parts taken from reference TRBV11-2 and TRBJ2-7, reads EAGVAQSPRYKIIEKRQSVAFWCNPISGHATLYWYQQILGQGPKLLIQFQNNGVVDDSQLPKDRFSAERLKGVDSTLKIQPAKLEDSAVYLCASSFGGDPSAQYFGPGTRLTVT.